These T cell receptor beta chains were read from a single sample in a study of OX40 agonist ivuxolimab in advanced cancers. Clones were read by immunoSEQ multiplex PCR, and TCRdb kept only the in-frame ones, dropping some. The repertoire holds around 63,000 clones, with about 80% as singletons. Here the sequenced sample was CD4+ or CD8+ T cells sorted from blood, taken in a trial of the OX40 agonist ivuxolimab. These receptors were obtained from an adult with an advanced solid tumor such as melanoma, head and neck, liver or kidney cancer. Both conserved end residues are part of each CDR3. The D gene is left open where the match is weak. Expanded clones get a size class; other rows say once, few or many, or leave the size out.

d_gene	abundance	v_gene	j_gene	CDR3aa	CDR3nt
TRBD1	-	TRBV28	TRBJ1-1	CASSLIRTGGFEAFF	TGTGCCAGCAGTTTGATCCGGACAGGGGGATTTGAAGCTTTCTTT
-	-	TRBV4-1	TRBJ1-3	CASSQKPLSGNTIYF	TGCGCCAGCAGCCAGAAACCGCTCTCTGGAAACACCATATATTTT
-	-	TRBV2	TRBJ1-6	CASSDSSYNSPLHF	TGTGCCAGCAGTGACAGCTCCTATAATTCACCCCTCCACTTT
-	-	TRBV7-9	TRBJ2-5	CASSLVGGTQYF	TGTGCCAGCAGCTTAGTAGGGGGGACCCAGTACTTC
-	-	TRBV11-2	TRBJ2-7	CASSLLSYEQYF	TGTGCCAGCAGCTTACTTTCCTACGAGCAGTACTTC
-	-	TRBV5-1	TRBJ2-3	CASSAGDSTDTQYF	TGCGCCAGCAGCGCGGGTGACAGCACAGATACGCAGTATTTT
-	-	TRBV6-1	TRBJ1-2	CASSEASGLGYGYTF	TGTGCCAGCAGTGAAGCGTCAGGGCTAGGCTATGGCTACACCTTC
-	-	TRBV27	TRBJ1-5	CASSLSAVFRPQHF	TGTGCCAGCAGTTTATCTGCCGTCTTTCGGCCCCAGCATTTT
-	-	TRBV5-6	TRBJ2-3	CASSTGTDTQYF	TGTGCCAGCAGCACCGGCACAGATACGCAGTATTTT
TRBD1	-	TRBV7-8	TRBJ1-3	CASSLGETGVSGNTIYF	TGTGCCAGCAGCTTAGGGGAAACAGGGGTCTCTGGAAACACCATATATTTT
-	once	TRBV6-4	TRBJ1-2	CASSDRGRLGYGYTF	TGTGCCAGCAGTGACAGGGGACGCCTAGGCTATGGCTACACCTTC
-	-	TRBV28	TRBJ2-1	CASSSLTNPRSYNEQFF	TGTGCCAGCAGTTCCCTTACCAACCCTCGCTCCTACAATGAGCAGTTCTTC
-	-	TRBV6-6	TRBJ1-6	CASSIIRDSYNSPLHF	TGTGCCAGCAGTATCATCCGGGACTCCTATAATTCACCCCTCCACTTT
TRBD1	-	TRBV5-4	TRBJ2-7	CASSLTGDRDEQYF	TGTGCCAGCAGCTTGACTGGGGACAGGGACGAGCAGTACTTC
-	-	TRBV7-9	TRBJ1-1	CASSAAGYSPEAFF	TGTGCCAGCAGCGCCGCAGGGTATTCACCTGAAGCTTTCTTT
-	-	TRBV5-4	TRBJ1-2	CASSFPDYYGYTF	TGTGCCAGCAGCTTTCCGGACTACTATGGCTACACCTTC
-	-	TRBV5-1	TRBJ2-2	CASSLAVVGADTGELFF	TGCGCCAGCAGCTTGGCGGTCGTAGGGGCTGACACCGGGGAGCTGTTTTTT
-	-	TRBV11-2	TRBJ2-3	CASSFSASTDTQYF	TGTGCCAGCAGCTTCTCTGCTAGCACAGATACGCAGTATTTT
-	-	TRBV7-2	TRBJ1-3	CASSLAASGPGNTIYF	TGTGCCAGCAGCTTAGCTGCGTCGGGGCCTGGAAACACCATATATTTT
TRBD1	-	TRBV6-5	TRBJ1-2	CASSYSDRSLYGYTF	TGTGCCAGCAGTTACTCGGACAGGTCCCTCTATGGCTACACCTTC
-	-	TRBV11-2	TRBJ1-2	CASSSQGRGYTF	TGTGCCAGCAGCTCCCAGGGTCGCGGCTACACCTTC
-	few	TRBV6-4	TRBJ1-5	CASSDDSNQPQHF	TGTGCCAGCAGTGACGATAGCAATCAGCCCCAGCATTTT
TRBD1	-	TRBV30	TRBJ1-3	CAWGDRGFSGNTIYF	TGTGCCTGGGGGGACAGGGGTTTCTCTGGAAACACCATATATTTT
-	-	TRBV5-4	TRBJ2-1	CASISGNEQFF	TGTGCCAGCATCTCGGGCAATGAGCAGTTCTTC
-	-	TRBV9	TRBJ2-2	CASSVDPTSGNTGELFF	TGTGCCAGCAGCGTAGACCCCACGAGTGGGAACACCGGGGAGCTGTTTTTT
-	-	TRBV15	TRBJ1-6	CATSREGQNSPLHF	TGTGCCACCAGCAGAGAGGGTCAGAACTCACCCCTCCACTTT
-	-	TRBV6-5	TRBJ1-1	CASSYRGDDTEAFF	TGTGCCAGCAGTTACAGGGGAGACGACACTGAAGCTTTCTTT
-	few	TRBV9	TRBJ1-2	CASSPSPGQANYGYTF	TGTGCCAGCAGCCCATCACCGGGACAAGCTAACTATGGCTACACCTTC
-	-	TRBV4-3	TRBJ2-4	CASSQDGPGSPLAKNIQYF	TGCGCCAGCAGCCAAGATGGCCCCGGGAGCCCATTAGCCAAAAACATTCAGTACTTC
-	once	TRBV27	TRBJ1-2	CASSSNPFFRGYGYTF	TGTGCCAGCAGCTCCAATCCCTTTTTCAGGGGATATGGCTACACCTTC
-	few	TRBV5-1	TRBJ1-2	CASSSTGLYGYTF	TGCGCCAGCAGCTCTACAGGGTTGTATGGCTACACCTTC
-	-	TRBV5-5	TRBJ1-4	CASSLGAGESEKLFF	TGTGCCAGCAGCTTGGGTGCAGGGGAAAGCGAAAAACTGTTTTTT
-	-	TRBV6-1	TRBJ2-5	CASSEARQKGETQYF	TGTGCCAGCAGTGAAGCGCGACAGAAAGGGGAGACCCAGTACTTC